This T cell receptor beta chain came from a study of cytomegalovirus exposure and HLA in healthy donors. The study, taken as a whole, reports: In a later analysis, donors in an Asian-associated ancestry cluster reportedly had fewer N-insertions in productive TCRs than the cohort mean.

In the PCR, 60 Vbeta and 13 Jbeta primers were used. Some clones are missing from TCRdb's copy, which holds only in-frame ones; the method was immunoSEQ multiplex PCR. The sample holds around 210,000 clones, around 83% seen once. With regard to this clone: What it binds is unknown. Its ends do not fully match the called genes, so a read error is possible.

The CDR3 sequence is 13 residues long. Germline V gene data show CDR1 as MNHNS and CDR2 as SASEGT. Sequenced: PBMCs. V is TRBV6-1 and J is TRBJ1-2; D remains ambiguous. The clonotype was recovered from a girl aged 2-15 years in good health and CMV-seronegative. The CDR3 here is CASGDQSLYGYTF. CDR3 bases: TGTGCCAGCGGTGACCAGTCCCTCTATGGCTACACCTTC.